This entry lists 8 T cell receptor beta chains sequenced from one sample in a study of T cells in Graves' hyperthyroidism and ophthalmopathy (dated by TCRdb to the late 2010s). Library construction relied on multiplex PCR. This sample was sequenced with an Illumina HiSeq 2000. TCR beta CDR3 regions were amplified from RNA transcripts. The first round of RT-PCR for the TCR CDR3 was performed with the HTBI primer set and the Qiagen OneStep RT-PCR kit. The public reads were reanalyzed by TCRdb: fastp trimming at Q25, MiXCR alignment, in-frame beta chains only. Identical CDR3 protein sequences are pooled into one entry, listed with their most common genes and DNA. The sample table records approximately 400,000 distinct CDR3 sequences; about 14% of these occur just once. The ten most abundant clones make up 20% to 25% of the sample. Sequencing was done on a sample of blood. All receptors derive from a man aged 25 to 40 with Graves' hyperthyroidism that later progressed to Graves' ophthalmopathy.

This clonotype was detected ten times or more. The CDR3 nucleotides are TGTGCCAGCAGTTCGGGCAATCAGCCCCAGCATTTT. Encoded protein: CASSSGNQPQHF. The chain couples TRBV28 to TRBJ1-5, with no clear D. Trimming left V 4 bases short and J 2 bases short, with 3 bases between. The CDR3 is 12 amino acids. Germline assignment: CDR1 MDHEN and CDR2 SYDVKM. Drawing the rest from reference TRBV28 and TRBJ1-5, the complete variable domain is DVKVTQSSRYLVKRTGEKVFLECVQDMDHENMFWYRQDPGLGLRLIYFSYDVKMKEKGDIPEGYSVSREKKERFSLILESASTNQTSMYLCASSSGNQPQHFGDGTRLSIL.

Turning to this clonotype: At one end the junction does not follow the germline gene, possibly because of a read error. The chain is built from TRBV7-8 and TRBJ1-2; 7 bases match TRBD1. The CDR3 is 16 amino acids. Germline V CDR1 and CDR2: SGHVS, FQNEAQ. CDR3 in DNA: TGTGCCAGCAGCTTCGAACAGGGGAATAGAAGCTATGACTACACCTTC. Protein product: CASSFEQGNRSYDYTF.

This clonotype was detected many times. The J gene is TRBJ2-5, the V gene TRBV7-9; unclear D gene. This CDR3 region has 11 residues. Germline values: CDR1 SEHNR, CDR2 FQNEAQ (reference sequence). Trimming removed 5 bases from V and 5 bases from J, with 6 bases in between. The CDR3 loop is CASSKKETQYF. The DNA for the CDR3 is TGTGCCAGCAGCAAAAAGGAGACCCAGTACTTC.

There are many counts of this clonotype. The CDR3 here is CASSDFGTMNTEAFF. CDR3 DNA sequence: TGTGCCAGCAGTGATTTCGGGACCATGAACACTGAAGCTTTCTTT. The V and J genes are TRBV6-1 and TRBJ1-1; the D gene is possibly TRBD1 (5 bases). Germline V gives CDR1 MNHNS, CDR2 SASEGT. Trimming cost V 3 bases and J 0 bases, with 11 bases left between them. The CDR3 covers 15 residues.

This clonotype has more than one count but fewer than ten. The chain couples TRBV7-9 to TRBJ2-7; D may be TRBD1 or TRBD2 (5 bases each). Germline V lookup: CDR1 SEHNR, CDR2 FQNEAQ (reference sequence). This CDR3 has 13 amino acids. The ends were cut back, 4 bases at V and 5 bases at J, with 12 bases in the middle. The CDR3 sequence: CASSSPGTHEQYF. Here the CDR3 DNA reads TGTGCCAGCAGCTCCCCAGGGACCCACGAGCAGTACTTC. Based on the CDR3 plus reference TRBV7-9 and TRBJ2-7, the full variable domain is DTGVSQNPRHKITKRGQNVTFRCDPISEHNRLYWYRQTLGQGPEFLTYFQNEAQLEKSRLLSDRFSAERPKGSFSTLEIQRTEQGDSAMYLCASSSPGTHEQYFGPGTRLTVT.

This clonotype appeared many times. The rearrangement joins TRBV12-3 or TRBV12-4 to TRBJ2-1, with D possibly TRBD2 on 5 matching bases. The V end was cut by 5 bases, the J end by 1 base, with 21 bases between. The CDR3 has 18 residues. Here the CDR3 reads CASSPPEGRKTSYNEQFF. As DNA, the CDR3 is TGTGCCAGCAGTCCACCTGAAGGGAGAAAGACTTCCTACAATGAGCAGTTCTTC.

This clonotype was observed a handful of times. The chain employs TRBV4-2 and TRBJ1-5; D perhaps matches TRBD1 (6 bases). This CDR3 has 16 amino acids. V gave up 0 bases and J gave up 3 bases, with 12 bases separating them. Germline V gives CDR1 LGHNA, CDR2 YNFKEQ. The CDR3 sequence is CASSQDLGGHNQPQHF. CDR3 coding DNA: TGTGCCAGCAGCCAAGATCTTGGGGGCCACAATCAGCCCCAGCATTTT.

This clonotype was picked up many times. The chain links TRBV6-1 to TRBJ2-7; D is unresolved. Germline V gene data show CDR1 as MNHNS and CDR2 as SASEGT. V dropped 2 bases and J dropped 3 bases, with 8 bases sitting between them. CDR3 length: 13 residues. This CDR3 reads CASSESGSYEQYF. For the CDR3, the DNA is TGTGCCAGCAGTGAAAGTGGCAGCTACGAGCAGTACTTC.